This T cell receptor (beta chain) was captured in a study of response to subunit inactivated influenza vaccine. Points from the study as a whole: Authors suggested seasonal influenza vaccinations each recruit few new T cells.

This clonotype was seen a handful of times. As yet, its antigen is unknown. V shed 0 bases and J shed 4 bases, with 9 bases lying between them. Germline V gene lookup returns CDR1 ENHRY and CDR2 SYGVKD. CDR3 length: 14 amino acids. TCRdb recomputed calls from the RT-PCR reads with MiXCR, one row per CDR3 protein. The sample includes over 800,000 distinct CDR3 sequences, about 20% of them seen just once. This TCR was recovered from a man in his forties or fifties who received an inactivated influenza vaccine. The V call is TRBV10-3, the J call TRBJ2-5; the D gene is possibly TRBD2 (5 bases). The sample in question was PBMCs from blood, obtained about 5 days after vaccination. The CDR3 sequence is CAISESAGGETQYF. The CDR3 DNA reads TGTGCCATCAGTGAGTCGGCGGGCGGAGAGACCCAGTACTTC.